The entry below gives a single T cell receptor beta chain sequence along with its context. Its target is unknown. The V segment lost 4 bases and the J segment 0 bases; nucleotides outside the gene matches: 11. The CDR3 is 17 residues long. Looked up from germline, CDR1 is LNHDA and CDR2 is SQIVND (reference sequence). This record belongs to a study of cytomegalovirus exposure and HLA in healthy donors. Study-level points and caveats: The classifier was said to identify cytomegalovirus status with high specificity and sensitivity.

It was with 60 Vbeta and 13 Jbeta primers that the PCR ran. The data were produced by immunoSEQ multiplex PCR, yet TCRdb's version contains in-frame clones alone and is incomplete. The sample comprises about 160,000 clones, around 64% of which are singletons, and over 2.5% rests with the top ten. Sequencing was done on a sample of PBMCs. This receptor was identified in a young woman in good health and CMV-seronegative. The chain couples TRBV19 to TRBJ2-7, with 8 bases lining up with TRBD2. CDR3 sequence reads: CASSKAGAPSSSYEQYF. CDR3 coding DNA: TGTGCCAGTAGTAAAGCGGGAGCCCCCTCGAGCTCCTACGAGCAGTACTTC.